This T cell receptor beta chain was found in a study of blood T cell repertoires in COVID-19. On the study more broadly: T cells, B-cell-depleted T cells, or PBMCs supplied cDNA or gDNA.

With 2 bases clipped from V and 0 bases from J, the junction kept 1 base outside the gene matches. Per the germline V gene, CDR1 is SGHNT and CDR2 is YYREEE (reference sequence). The length of the CDR3 is 15 residues. In the authors' methods: Counts of nucleated cells, estimated from reference gene primer amplification, were obtained. Generated by immunoSEQ multiplex PCR, the TCRdb table keeps only in-frame clones and is missing some. D and trimming come from the DNA, and the V and J calls and clone size come from that table. This sample has under 200,000 clones, with about 80% found just once. The chain recombines TRBV5-4 with TRBJ2-2, with 7 bases fitting TRBD1. This clonotype was obtained from a man aged 65 to 79 with active or convalescent COVID-19. Input material: peripheral blood. The CDR3 protein is CASSFQGANTGELFF. The CDR3 DNA follows: TGTGCCAGCAGCTTCCAGGGGGCGAACACCGGGGAGCTGTTTTTT.